This T cell receptor beta chain was found in a study of shared clonotypes between healthy human individuals. Findings of the study overall: Generation probability values for non-shared clonotypes were lower than those for clonotypes shared by all four donors. Despite large depth, sorted-subset datasets appeared incompletely sequenced.

Germline V gene sequence: CDR1 SGHTS, CDR2 YDEGEE. Germline trimming cut 4 bases from V and 4 bases from J; bases unmatched to any gene: 6. The CDR3 totals 15 residues. Sequencing used immunoSEQ multiplex PCR; TCRdb keeps in-frame clones, though not all of them. The top ten hold about 0.39% of the sample, which has millions of clones, 93% seen once. Caucasian adults living in Nashville, Tennessee, provided all samples. Note on this clone: Its antigen is not known.

The genes are TRBV5-8 and TRBJ1-5; 9 bases map to TRBD1. The sequencing input was naive CD4+ T cells from PBMCs. Subset here: CD45RA+ positively selected. The TCR comes from a man aged 18 to 29 in good health. Some clones in this sample may be carry-over from other donors' samples. CDR3 sequence (DNA): TGTGCCAGCAGCAAGGGACAGGGTGGGAATCAGCCCCAGCATTTT. As protein: CASSKGQGGNQPQHF.